A single sample gave rise to the 2 T cell receptor beta chains below, sequenced in a study of OX40 agonist ivuxolimab in advanced cancers. Here immunoSEQ multiplex PCR was the method, and the copy in TCRdb shows in-frame clones only, minus some. The sample has more than 100,000 clones, roughly 91% seen once; the top ten hold more than 1%. The sequences come from CD4+ or CD8+ T cells sorted from blood, collected in a trial of the OX40 agonist ivuxolimab. The receptor set was obtained from an adult with an advanced solid tumor such as melanoma, head and neck, liver or kidney cancer.

The V call is TRBV9, the J call TRBJ2-7, with 10 bases aligning to TRBD2. V dropped 1 base and J dropped 3; count of bases not matched to a gene: 4. This CDR3 contains 15 residues. From germline, CDR1 is SGDLS and CDR2 YYNGEE. The CDR3 sequence: CASSVRTSGFYEQYF. The CDR3, as DNA: TGTGCCAGCAGCGTAAGGACTAGCGGTTTCTACGAGCAGTACTTC.

This CDR3 is CASSPGQTNGELFF. CDR3 in DNA: TGCGCCAGCAGCCCGGGACAGACCAACGGGGAGCTGTTTTTT. The V gene is TRBV5-1, the J gene TRBJ2-2; 7 bases match TRBD1. The ends lost 4 bases at V and 7 bases at J; junction bases unmatched: 7. The CDR3 loop spans 14 amino acids. Germline V gene data show CDR1 as SGHRS and CDR2 as YFSETQ.